This is a list of T cell receptor beta chains from one sample in a study of beta chain features in type 1 diabetes. The data were produced by immunoSEQ multiplex PCR, yet TCRdb's version contains in-frame clones alone and is incomplete. The sample records around 250,000 clones, about a fifth being singletons. The source material was naive CD4+ T cells from blood. The receptors stem from a woman between 40 and 50 years old with type 1 diabetes. Each CDR3 is given with its conserved first and last residue. Each record gives: clone size, J gene, V gene, D gene, CDR3 protein, CDR3 DNA. The D gene is left open where the match is weak. Size values are once, few and many counts, or a class for expanded clones, and some rows have none.

clone_size: -
j_call: TRBJ2-7
v_call: TRBV5-1
d_call: -
cdr3_aa: CASSLAGGTREQYF
cdr3_nt: TGCGCCAGCAGCTTGGCAGGGGGGACCCGGGAGCAGTACTTC

clone_size: -
j_call: TRBJ2-1
v_call: TRBV28
d_call: -
cdr3_aa: CASTEETRSYNEQFF
cdr3_nt: TGTGCCAGCACCGAGGAGACTCGCTCCTACAATGAGCAGTTCTTC

clone_size: few
j_call: TRBJ2-3
v_call: TRBV7-2
d_call: TRBD2
cdr3_aa: CASSLRLAGETDTQYF
cdr3_nt: TGTGCCAGCAGCTTACGTCTAGCGGGAGAGACAGATACGCAGTATTTT

clone_size: -
j_call: TRBJ2-5
v_call: TRBV7-2
d_call: -
cdr3_aa: CASSRVSVWETQYF
cdr3_nt: TGTGCCAGTTCACGGGTGTCGGTTTGGGAGACCCAGTACTTC

clone_size: -
j_call: TRBJ2-7
v_call: TRBV18
d_call: TRBD1
cdr3_aa: CASSPDRNSHRQYF
cdr3_nt: TGTGCCAGCTCACCGGACAGGAACTCCCATCGGCAGTACTTC

clone_size: -
j_call: TRBJ2-1
v_call: TRBV19
d_call: TRBD2
cdr3_aa: CASSLAGGPSEQFF
cdr3_nt: TGTGCCAGTAGTTTAGCGGGAGGGCCGAGTGAGCAGTTCTTC

clone_size: -
j_call: TRBJ1-4
v_call: TRBV18
d_call: TRBD1
cdr3_aa: CASSPGQGRLEKLFF
cdr3_nt: TGTGCCAGCTCTCCTGGACAGGGACGTTTGGAAAAACTGTTTTTT

clone_size: few
j_call: TRBJ2-3
v_call: TRBV5-1
d_call: -
cdr3_aa: CASSLGVGGTDTQYF
cdr3_nt: TGCGCCAGCAGCTTGGGTGTGGGGGGAACAGATACGCAGTATTTT

clone_size: few
j_call: TRBJ2-3
v_call: TRBV4-2
d_call: -
cdr3_aa: CASSQDPGSSTDTQYF
cdr3_nt: TGTGCCAGCAGCCAAGATCCAGGTAGTTCGACAGATACGCAGTATTTT

clone_size: few
j_call: TRBJ1-2
v_call: TRBV6-6
d_call: -
cdr3_aa: CASRDRPNYGYTF
cdr3_nt: TGTGCCAGCAGGGACAGACCCAACTATGGCTACACCTTC

clone_size: -
j_call: TRBJ1-2
v_call: TRBV6-5
d_call: -
cdr3_aa: CASSPGGSTLGGYTF
cdr3_nt: TGTGCCAGCAGCCCCGGCGGCAGCACCCTAGGTGGCTACACCTTC

clone_size: few
j_call: TRBJ2-2
v_call: TRBV19
d_call: -
cdr3_aa: CASSMEVGELFF
cdr3_nt: TGTGCCAGTAGTATGGAGGTCGGGGAGCTGTTTTTT

clone_size: -
j_call: TRBJ2-5
v_call: TRBV28
d_call: -
cdr3_aa: CASRSGGGETQYF
cdr3_nt: TGTGCCAGCAGGTCAGGGGGAGGAGAGACCCAGTACTTC

clone_size: -
j_call: TRBJ2-6
v_call: TRBV5-4
d_call: -
cdr3_aa: CASSESGANVLTF
cdr3_nt: TGTGCCAGCAGCGAGTCTGGGGCCAACGTCCTGACTTTC

clone_size: -
j_call: TRBJ2-2
v_call: TRBV28
d_call: TRBD1
cdr3_aa: CATGGYTGELFF
cdr3_nt: TGTGCCACAGGGGGATACACCGGGGAGCTGTTTTTT

clone_size: few
j_call: TRBJ1-2
v_call: TRBV19
d_call: -
cdr3_aa: CASSPTGNWANYGYTF
cdr3_nt: TGTGCCAGTAGTCCCACAGGGAACTGGGCGAACTATGGCTACACCTTC

clone_size: -
j_call: TRBJ2-5
v_call: TRBV27
d_call: TRBD1
cdr3_aa: CASSTDRGRETQYF
cdr3_nt: TGTGCCAGCAGTACGGACAGGGGGCGAGAGACCCAGTACTTC

clone_size: -
j_call: TRBJ1-6
v_call: TRBV2
d_call: TRBD1
cdr3_aa: CASSDWDSLIAPLHF
cdr3_nt: TGTGCCAGCAGTGACTGGGACAGTCTAATTGCACCCCTCCACTTT

clone_size: -
j_call: TRBJ2-7
v_call: TRBV6-6
d_call: -
cdr3_aa: CASSPRSEAYEQYF
cdr3_nt: TGTGCCAGCAGTCCCCGAAGTGAGGCCTACGAGCAGTACTTC

clone_size: -
j_call: TRBJ2-1
v_call: TRBV14
d_call: TRBD1
cdr3_aa: CASSRTGSGYNEQFF
cdr3_nt: TGTGCCAGCAGCCGGACAGGGAGTGGGTACAATGAGCAGTTCTTC

clone_size: -
j_call: TRBJ2-7
v_call: TRBV29-1
d_call: -
cdr3_aa: CSVEDGNRVGEQYF
cdr3_nt: TGCAGCGTTGAAGACGGGAACAGGGTTGGCGAGCAGTACTTC

clone_size: -
j_call: TRBJ2-7
v_call: TRBV19
d_call: TRBD1
cdr3_aa: CASSIDRGFSYEQYF
cdr3_nt: TGTGCCAGTAGTATCGACAGGGGGTTCTCCTACGAGCAGTACTTC

clone_size: -
j_call: TRBJ1-5
v_call: TRBV7-2
d_call: TRBD1
cdr3_aa: CASSISGGEQPQHF
cdr3_nt: TGTGCCAGCAGCATCTCAGGGGGCGAACAGCCCCAGCATTTT

clone_size: -
j_call: TRBJ2-2
v_call: TRBV27
d_call: -
cdr3_aa: CASRKPNTGELFF
cdr3_nt: TGTGCCAGCCGAAAGCCGAACACCGGGGAGCTGTTTTTT

clone_size: few
j_call: TRBJ2-2
v_call: TRBV9
d_call: TRBD2
cdr3_aa: CASSIRLGEPGLHTGELFF
cdr3_nt: TGTGCCAGCAGCATCCGCTTGGGGGAACCGGGACTACATACCGGGGAGCTGTTTTTT

clone_size: -
j_call: TRBJ2-5
v_call: TRBV4-1
d_call: -
cdr3_aa: CASSQEGQQETQYF
cdr3_nt: TGCGCCAGCAGCCAAGAAGGACAGCAAGAGACCCAGTACTTC

clone_size: few
j_call: TRBJ2-7
v_call: TRBV28
d_call: TRBD1
cdr3_aa: CATDRVSYEQYF
cdr3_nt: TGTGCCACGGACAGGGTGAGCTACGAGCAGTACTTC

clone_size: few
j_call: TRBJ2-3
v_call: TRBV30
d_call: TRBD1
cdr3_aa: CAWSPGQAADTQYF
cdr3_nt: TGTGCCTGGAGCCCGGGACAGGCGGCAGATACGCAGTATTTT

clone_size: few
j_call: TRBJ1-4
v_call: TRBV4-1
d_call: TRBD1
cdr3_aa: CASSQRAGRGLWTNEKLFF
cdr3_nt: TGCGCCAGCAGCCAACGGGCCGGCAGGGGGCTGTGGACTAATGAAAAACTGTTTTTT

clone_size: few
j_call: TRBJ1-1
v_call: TRBV30
d_call: -
cdr3_aa: CAWSNQDTEAFF
cdr3_nt: TGTGCCTGGAGTAACCAGGACACTGAAGCTTTCTTT

clone_size: -
j_call: TRBJ1-2
v_call: TRBV7-9
d_call: TRBD1
cdr3_aa: CASSLTGQGALGYTF
cdr3_nt: TGTGCCAGCAGCTTAACAGGACAGGGGGCCTTGGGCTACACCTTC

clone_size: few
j_call: TRBJ1-6
v_call: TRBV9
d_call: -
cdr3_aa: CASSAPATGLRSPLHF
cdr3_nt: TGTGCCAGCAGCGCACCAGCGACAGGACTTCGCTCACCCCTCCACTTT

clone_size: few
j_call: TRBJ1-1
v_call: TRBV11-2
d_call: -
cdr3_aa: CASTTTGRAEAFF
cdr3_nt: TGTGCCAGCACCACAACAGGGAGGGCTGAAGCTTTCTTT

clone_size: few
j_call: TRBJ2-7
v_call: TRBV2
d_call: TRBD2
cdr3_aa: CASSGRLADTYEQYF
cdr3_nt: TGTGCCAGCAGTGGTCGACTAGCGGATACCTACGAGCAGTACTTC

clone_size: -
j_call: TRBJ2-5
v_call: TRBV5-1
d_call: TRBD1
cdr3_aa: CASSSSAGQGLKETQYF
cdr3_nt: TGCGCCAGCAGCTCATCCGCGGGACAGGGCCTTAAAGAGACCCAGTACTTC

clone_size: -
j_call: TRBJ2-7
v_call: TRBV29-1
d_call: -
cdr3_aa: CSIRTDSYEQYF
cdr3_nt: TGCAGCATCCGGACAGACTCCTACGAGCAGTACTTC

clone_size: few
j_call: TRBJ1-2
v_call: TRBV29-1
d_call: TRBD1
cdr3_aa: CSATGGWMGDTF
cdr3_nt: TGCAGCGCGACAGGGGGTTGGATGGGCGACACCTTC

clone_size: few
j_call: TRBJ2-7
v_call: TRBV29-1
d_call: -
cdr3_aa: CSVAEGTYEQYF
cdr3_nt: TGCAGCGTTGCGGAGGGGACTTACGAGCAGTACTTC

clone_size: few
j_call: TRBJ2-5
v_call: TRBV7-2
d_call: TRBD1
cdr3_aa: CASSSWTGGETQYF
cdr3_nt: TGTGCCAGCAGCTCCTGGACAGGGGGAGAGACCCAGTACTTC

clone_size: few
j_call: TRBJ2-5
v_call: TRBV6-6
d_call: TRBD2
cdr3_aa: CASRRGGQVETQYF
cdr3_nt: TGTGCCAGCAGACGGGGGGGGCAGGTAGAGACCCAGTACTTC

clone_size: -
j_call: TRBJ2-1
v_call: TRBV13
d_call: TRBD1
cdr3_aa: CASSWDRGASSYNEQFF
cdr3_nt: TGTGCCAGCAGCTGGGACAGGGGGGCGAGCTCCTACAATGAGCAGTTCTTC

clone_size: -
j_call: TRBJ2-1
v_call: TRBV14
d_call: -
cdr3_aa: CASSQVGGYYNEQFF
cdr3_nt: TGTGCCAGCAGTCAGGTCGGGGGATACTACAATGAGCAGTTCTTC

clone_size: -
j_call: TRBJ2-5
v_call: TRBV7-3
d_call: TRBD1
cdr3_aa: CASSYTGVGETQYF
cdr3_nt: TGTGCCAGCAGCTATACAGGGGTTGGGGAGACCCAGTACTTC

clone_size: few
j_call: TRBJ2-1
v_call: TRBV7-2
d_call: -
cdr3_aa: CASSLPLRGYNEQFF
cdr3_nt: TGTGCCAGCAGCTTACCCCTCAGGGGCTACAATGAGCAGTTCTTC

clone_size: few
j_call: TRBJ2-4
v_call: TRBV4-3
d_call: -
cdr3_aa: CASSQEVLAKNIQYF
cdr3_nt: TGCGCCAGCAGCCAAGAAGTCCTCGCTAAGAACATTCAGTACTTC

clone_size: once
j_call: TRBJ1-5
v_call: TRBV2
d_call: -
cdr3_aa: CASSARGQPQHF
cdr3_nt: TGTGCCAGCAGTGCGCGCGGCCAGCCCCAGCATTTT

clone_size: few
j_call: TRBJ2-5
v_call: TRBV2
d_call: -
cdr3_aa: CASSRETQYF
cdr3_nt: TGTGCCAGCAGTCGGGAGACCCAGTACTTC

clone_size: few
j_call: TRBJ2-1
v_call: TRBV11-1
d_call: -
cdr3_aa: CASSLEGSDNEQFF
cdr3_nt: TGTGCCAGCAGCTTGGAAGGGAGTGACAATGAGCAGTTCTTC

clone_size: -
j_call: TRBJ1-2
v_call: TRBV5-4
d_call: -
cdr3_aa: CASSVGGGREHYGYTF
cdr3_nt: TGTGCCAGCAGCGTTGGTGGCGGGAGAGAACACTATGGCTACACCTTC

clone_size: -
j_call: TRBJ1-2
v_call: TRBV18
d_call: -
cdr3_aa: CASSPNPSGDYGYTF
cdr3_nt: TGTGCCAGCTCACCGAACCCCTCAGGGGACTATGGCTACACCTTC

clone_size: -
j_call: TRBJ1-4
v_call: TRBV7-9
d_call: TRBD1
cdr3_aa: CASSADRGTNEKLFF
cdr3_nt: TGTGCCAGCAGCGCCGACAGGGGGACTAATGAAAAACTGTTTTTT